This TCR beta chain was identified during a study of cytomegalovirus exposure and HLA in healthy donors. For this clone: Its antigen remains unidentified.

Researchers ran the PCR with 60 Vbeta and 13 Jbeta primers. The repertoire was sequenced with immunoSEQ multiplex PCR; TCRdb's copy has only in-frame clones and lacks some. The sample comprises about 120,000 clones, 65% to 80% of which are singletons, and approximately 30% rests with the top ten. Study findings and constraints: In a later analysis, TCR beta V- and J-gene trimming showed a link to a missense DCLRE1C variant. The study labeled 150 to 200 TCR beta chains cytomegalovirus-associated. The classifier was said to identify cytomegalovirus status with high specificity and sensitivity.

Healthy people donating bone marrow made up the donors. V was clipped by 2 bases and J by 6 bases, with 8 bases between them. This CDR3 region has 14 residues. In germline, CDR1 is MNHEY, CDR2 SMNVEV (reference sequence). The specimen was PBMCs. The TCR was taken from a man aged 60 to 75 in good health and CMV-seropositive. The chain links TRBV27 to TRBJ1-6; D is ambiguous. The CDR3 here is CASSLSQVNSPLHF. CDR3 nucleotides: TGTGCCAGCAGTTTAAGCCAGGTTAATTCACCCCTCCACTTT.